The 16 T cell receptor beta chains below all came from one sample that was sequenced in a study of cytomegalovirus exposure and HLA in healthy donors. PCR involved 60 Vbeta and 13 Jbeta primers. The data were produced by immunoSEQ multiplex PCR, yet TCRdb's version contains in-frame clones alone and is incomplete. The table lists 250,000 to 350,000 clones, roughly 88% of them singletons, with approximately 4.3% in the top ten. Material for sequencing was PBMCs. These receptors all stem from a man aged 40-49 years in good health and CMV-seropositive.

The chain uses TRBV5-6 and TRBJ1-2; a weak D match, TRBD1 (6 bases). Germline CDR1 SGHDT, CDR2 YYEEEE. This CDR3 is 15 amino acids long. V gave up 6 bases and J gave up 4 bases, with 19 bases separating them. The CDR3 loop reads CASTDGRQGPYGYTF. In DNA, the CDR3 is TGTGCCAGCACCGACGGTCGGCAGGGGCCCTATGGCTACACCTTC.

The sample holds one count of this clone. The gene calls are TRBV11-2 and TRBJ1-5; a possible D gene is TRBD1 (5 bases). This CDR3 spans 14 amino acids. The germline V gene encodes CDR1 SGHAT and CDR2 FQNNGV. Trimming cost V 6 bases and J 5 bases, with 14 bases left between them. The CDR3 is CASSAGGSYQPQHF. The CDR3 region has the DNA TGTGCCAGCAGTGCGGGGGGGTCTTATCAGCCCCAGCATTTT.

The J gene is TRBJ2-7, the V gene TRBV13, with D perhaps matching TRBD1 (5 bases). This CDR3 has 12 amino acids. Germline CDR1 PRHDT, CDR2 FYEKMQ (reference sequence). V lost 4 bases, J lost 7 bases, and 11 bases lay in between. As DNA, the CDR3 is TGTGCCAGCAGCTCCAGGGTTTATGAGCAGTACTTC. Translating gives CASSSRVYEQYF.

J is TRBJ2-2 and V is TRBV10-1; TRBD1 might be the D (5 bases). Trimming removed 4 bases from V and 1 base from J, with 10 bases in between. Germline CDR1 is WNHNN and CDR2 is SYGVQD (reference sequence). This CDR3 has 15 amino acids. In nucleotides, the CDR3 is TGCGCCAGCAGTGTTGGACACCTGAACACCGGGGAGCTGTTTTTT. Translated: CASSVGHLNTGELFF.

The CDR3 DNA reads TGTGCCAGCAGCCTATCCGGGGCGGAGGGGACCCAGTACTTC. Residues: CASSLSGAEGTQYF. V gene TRBV7-3 combines with J gene TRBJ2-5, with D possibly matching TRBD2 (6 bases). Germline V gene data show CDR1 as SGHTA and CDR2 as FQGTGA. The CDR3 has 14 amino acids. V was cut by 5 bases and J by 7 bases, with 17 bases left in between. The full variable domain, its missing parts supplied by reference TRBV7-3 and TRBJ2-5, is GAGVSQTPSNKVTEKGKYVELRCDPISGHTALYWYRQSLGQGPEFLIYFQGTGAADDSGLPNDRFFAVRPEGSVSTLKIQRTERGDSAVYLCASSLSGAEGTQYFGPGTRLLVL.

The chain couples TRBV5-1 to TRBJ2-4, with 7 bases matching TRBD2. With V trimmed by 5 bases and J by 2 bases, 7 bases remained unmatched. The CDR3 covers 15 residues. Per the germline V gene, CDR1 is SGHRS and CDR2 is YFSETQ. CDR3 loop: CASRGEGFTKNIQYF. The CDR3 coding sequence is TGCGCCAGCAGAGGGGAGGGATTTACCAAAAACATTCAGTACTTC.

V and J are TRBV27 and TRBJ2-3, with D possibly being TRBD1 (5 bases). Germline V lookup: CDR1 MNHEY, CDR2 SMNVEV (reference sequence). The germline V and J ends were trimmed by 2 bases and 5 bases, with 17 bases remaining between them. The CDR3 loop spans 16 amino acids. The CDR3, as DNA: TGTGCCAGCAGTTTAACCCCCCTAGGGGAACGAGATACGCAGTATTTT. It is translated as CASSLTPLGERDTQYF.

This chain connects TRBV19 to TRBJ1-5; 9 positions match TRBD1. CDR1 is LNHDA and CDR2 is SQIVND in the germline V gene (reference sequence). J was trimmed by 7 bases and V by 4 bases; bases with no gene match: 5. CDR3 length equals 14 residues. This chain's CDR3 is CASSTQGARQPQHF. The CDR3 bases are TGTGCCAGTAGTACACAGGGGGCAAGGCAGCCCCAGCATTTT.

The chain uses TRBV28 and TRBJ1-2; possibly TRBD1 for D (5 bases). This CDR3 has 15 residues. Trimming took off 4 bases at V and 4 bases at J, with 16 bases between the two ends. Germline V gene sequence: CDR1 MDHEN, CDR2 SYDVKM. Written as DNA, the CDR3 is TGTGCCAGCAGTTCGTCGACGGGAGGGGCCTATGGCTACACCTTC. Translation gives CASSSSTGGAYGYTF.

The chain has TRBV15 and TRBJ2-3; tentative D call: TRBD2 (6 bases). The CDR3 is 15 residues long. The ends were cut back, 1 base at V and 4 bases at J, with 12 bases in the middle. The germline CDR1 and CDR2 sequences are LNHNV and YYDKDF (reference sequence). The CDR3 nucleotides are TGTGCCACCAGCAGAGGGAGGGGTAGCGCAGATACGCAGTATTTT. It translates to CATSRGRGSADTQYF.

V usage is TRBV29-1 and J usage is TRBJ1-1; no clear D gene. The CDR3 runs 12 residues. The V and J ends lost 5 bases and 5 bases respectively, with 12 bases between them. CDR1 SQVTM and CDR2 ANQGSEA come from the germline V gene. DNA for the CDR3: TGCAGCGTTAGTCCTGGAGGGACTGAAGCTTTCTTT. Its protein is CSVSPGGTEAFF.

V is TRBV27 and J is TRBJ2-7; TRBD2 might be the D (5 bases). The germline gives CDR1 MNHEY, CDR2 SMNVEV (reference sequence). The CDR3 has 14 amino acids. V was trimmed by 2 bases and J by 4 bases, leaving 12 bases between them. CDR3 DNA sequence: TGTGCCAGCAGTTTAAGGAGTGGCGGGTACGAGCAGTACTTC. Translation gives CASSLRSGGYEQYF.

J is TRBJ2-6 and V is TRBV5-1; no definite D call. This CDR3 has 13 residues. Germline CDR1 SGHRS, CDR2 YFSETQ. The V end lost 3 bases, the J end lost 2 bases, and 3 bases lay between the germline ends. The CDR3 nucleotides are TGCGCCAGCAGCTCCACTGGGGCCAACGTCCTGACTTTC. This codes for CASSSTGANVLTF.

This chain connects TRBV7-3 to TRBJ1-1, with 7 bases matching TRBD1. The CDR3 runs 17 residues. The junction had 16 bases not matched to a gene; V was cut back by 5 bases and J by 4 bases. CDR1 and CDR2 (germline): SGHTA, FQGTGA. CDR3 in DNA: TGTGCCAGCAGCATACGGGACAGCTCCCGGGAGGGCACTGAAGCTTTCTTT. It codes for CASSIRDSSREGTEAFF.

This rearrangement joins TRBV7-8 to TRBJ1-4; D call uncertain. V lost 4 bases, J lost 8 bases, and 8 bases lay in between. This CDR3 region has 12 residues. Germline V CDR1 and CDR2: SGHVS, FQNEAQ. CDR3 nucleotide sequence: TGTGCCAGCAGCTACTTCCGGGAAAAACTGTTTTTT. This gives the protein CASSYFREKLFF.

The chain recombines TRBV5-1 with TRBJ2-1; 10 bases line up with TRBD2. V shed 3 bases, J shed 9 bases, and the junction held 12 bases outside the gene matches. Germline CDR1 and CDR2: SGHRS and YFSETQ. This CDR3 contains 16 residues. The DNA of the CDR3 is TGCGCCAGCAGCTACGAGCTAGCGGGAGCGTCGCGTGAGCAGTTCTTC. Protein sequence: CASSYELAGASREQFF.